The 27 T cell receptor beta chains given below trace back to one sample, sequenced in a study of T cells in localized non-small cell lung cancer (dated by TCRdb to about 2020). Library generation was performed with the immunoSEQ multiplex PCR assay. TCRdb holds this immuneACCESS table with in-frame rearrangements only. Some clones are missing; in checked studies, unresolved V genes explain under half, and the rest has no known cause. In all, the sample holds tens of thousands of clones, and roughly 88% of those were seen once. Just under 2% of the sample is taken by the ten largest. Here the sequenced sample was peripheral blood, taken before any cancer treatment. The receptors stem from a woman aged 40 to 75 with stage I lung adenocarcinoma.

The CDR3, as DNA: TGTGCCAGCAGTTCGAACAGGGGGAGAGAAGCTTTCTTT. As protein: CASSSNRGREAFF. The chain uses TRBV27 and TRBJ1-1; 8 nucleotides line up with TRBD1. Germline-derived CDR1 and CDR2 are MNHEY and SMNVEV (reference sequence). The CDR3 length is 13 residues. V shed 4 bases, J shed 8 bases, and the junction held 6 bases outside the gene matches.

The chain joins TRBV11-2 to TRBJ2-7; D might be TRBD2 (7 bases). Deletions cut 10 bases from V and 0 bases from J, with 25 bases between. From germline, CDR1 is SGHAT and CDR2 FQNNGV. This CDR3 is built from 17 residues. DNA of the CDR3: TGTGCCACCGCGAAGGGCCCCGGGGGGCGGGGCTCCTACGAGCAGTACTTC. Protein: CATAKGPGGRGSYEQYF.

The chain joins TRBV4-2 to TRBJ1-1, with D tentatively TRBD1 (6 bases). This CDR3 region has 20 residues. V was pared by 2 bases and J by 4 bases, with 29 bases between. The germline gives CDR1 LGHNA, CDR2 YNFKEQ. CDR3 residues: CASSQLVDGGAKPLGTEAFF. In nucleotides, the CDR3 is TGTGCCAGCAGCCAACTAGTAGATGGGGGCGCCAAGCCCCTGGGCACTGAAGCTTTCTTT.

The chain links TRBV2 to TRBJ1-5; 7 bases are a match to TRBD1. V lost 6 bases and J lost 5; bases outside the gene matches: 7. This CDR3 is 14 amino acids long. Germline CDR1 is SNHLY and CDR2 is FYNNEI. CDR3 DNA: TGTGCCAGCAGCAACCGGGACAGTTATCAGCCCCAGCATTTT. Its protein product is CASSNRDSYQPQHF.

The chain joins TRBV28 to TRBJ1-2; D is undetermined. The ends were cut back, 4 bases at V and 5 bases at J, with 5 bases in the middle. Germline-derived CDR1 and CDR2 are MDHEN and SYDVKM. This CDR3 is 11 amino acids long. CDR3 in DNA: TGTGCCAGCAGTTCCATTTATGGCTACACCTTC. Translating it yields CASSSIYGYTF.

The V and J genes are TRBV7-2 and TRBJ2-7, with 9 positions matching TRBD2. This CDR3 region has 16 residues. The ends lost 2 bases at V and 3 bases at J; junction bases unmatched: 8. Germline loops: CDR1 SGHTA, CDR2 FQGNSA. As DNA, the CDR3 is TGTGCCAGCAGCTTAACGAAGGGTAGCGGGAGCTACGAGCAGTACTTC. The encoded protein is CASSLTKGSGSYEQYF. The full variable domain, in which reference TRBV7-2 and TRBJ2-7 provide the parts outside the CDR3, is GAGVSQSPSNKVTEKGKDVELRCDPISGHTALYWYRQSLGQGLEFLIYFQGNSAPDKSGLPSDRFSAERTGGSVSTLTIQRTQQEDSAVYLCASSLTKGSGSYEQYFGPGTRLTVT.

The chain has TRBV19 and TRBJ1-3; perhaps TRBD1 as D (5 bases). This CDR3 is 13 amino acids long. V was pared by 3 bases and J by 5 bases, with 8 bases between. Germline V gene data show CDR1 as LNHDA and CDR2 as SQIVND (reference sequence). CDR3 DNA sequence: TGTGCCAGTAGTATGGACATAAGAAACACCATATATTTT. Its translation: CASSMDIRNTIYF.

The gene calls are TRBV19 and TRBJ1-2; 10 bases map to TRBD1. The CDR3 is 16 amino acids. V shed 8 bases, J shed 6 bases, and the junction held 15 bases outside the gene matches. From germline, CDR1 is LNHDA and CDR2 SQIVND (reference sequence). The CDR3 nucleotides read TGTGCCAGTCATTCTGTGACTCGGGGACAGGGGAATGGCTACACCTTC. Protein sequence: CASHSVTRGQGNGYTF.

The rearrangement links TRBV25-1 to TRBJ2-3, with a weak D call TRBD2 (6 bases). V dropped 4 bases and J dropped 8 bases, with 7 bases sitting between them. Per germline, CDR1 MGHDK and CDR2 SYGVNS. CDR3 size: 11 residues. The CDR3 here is CASSGGATQYF. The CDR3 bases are TGTGCCAGCAGTGGCGGGGCTACGCAGTATTTT. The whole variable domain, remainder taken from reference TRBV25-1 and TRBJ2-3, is EADIYQTPRYLVIGTGKKITLECSQTMGHDKMYWYQQDPGMELHLIHYSYGVNSTEKGDLSSESTVSRIRTEHFPLTLESARPSHTSQYLCASSGGATQYFGPGTRLTVL.

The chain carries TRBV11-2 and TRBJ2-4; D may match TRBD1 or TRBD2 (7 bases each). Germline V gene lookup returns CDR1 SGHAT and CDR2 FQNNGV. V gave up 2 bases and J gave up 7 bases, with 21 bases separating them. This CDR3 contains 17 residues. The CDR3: CASSLTGFSAGQNIQYF. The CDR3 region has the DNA TGTGCCAGCAGCTTAACTGGTTTCTCAGCGGGACAGAACATTCAGTACTTC.

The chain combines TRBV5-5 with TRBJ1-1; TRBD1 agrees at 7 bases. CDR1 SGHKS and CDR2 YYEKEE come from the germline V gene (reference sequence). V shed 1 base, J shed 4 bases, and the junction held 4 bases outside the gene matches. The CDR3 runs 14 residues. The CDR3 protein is CASSLNRGGTEAFF. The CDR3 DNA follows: TGTGCCAGCAGCTTGAACAGGGGTGGCACTGAAGCTTTCTTT.

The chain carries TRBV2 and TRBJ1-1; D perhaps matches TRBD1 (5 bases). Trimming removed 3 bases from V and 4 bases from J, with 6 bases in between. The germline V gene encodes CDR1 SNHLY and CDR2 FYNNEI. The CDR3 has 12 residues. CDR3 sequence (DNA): TGTGCCAGCAGTGAGGGGGGCACTGAAGCTTTCTTT. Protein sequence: CASSEGGTEAFF.

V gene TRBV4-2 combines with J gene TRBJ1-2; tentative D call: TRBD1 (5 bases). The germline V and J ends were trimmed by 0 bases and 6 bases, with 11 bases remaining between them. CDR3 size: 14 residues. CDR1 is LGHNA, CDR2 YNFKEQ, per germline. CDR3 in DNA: TGTGCCAGCAGCCAAGATAACCGGGGGGATGGCTACACCTTC. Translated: CASSQDNRGDGYTF.

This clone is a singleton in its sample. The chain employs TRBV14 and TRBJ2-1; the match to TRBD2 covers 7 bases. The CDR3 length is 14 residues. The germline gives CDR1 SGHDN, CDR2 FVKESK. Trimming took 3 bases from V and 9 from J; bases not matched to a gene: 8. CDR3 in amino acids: CASSQGSPSGEQFF. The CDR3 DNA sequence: TGTGCCAGCAGCCAGGGTTCCCCTAGCGGTGAGCAGTTCTTC.

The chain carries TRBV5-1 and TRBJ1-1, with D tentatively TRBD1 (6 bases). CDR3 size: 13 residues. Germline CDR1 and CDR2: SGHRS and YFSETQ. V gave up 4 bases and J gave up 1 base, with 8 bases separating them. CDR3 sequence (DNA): TGCGCCAGCAGCAGGGGACAGAACACTGAAGCTTTCTTT. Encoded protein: CASSRGQNTEAFF.

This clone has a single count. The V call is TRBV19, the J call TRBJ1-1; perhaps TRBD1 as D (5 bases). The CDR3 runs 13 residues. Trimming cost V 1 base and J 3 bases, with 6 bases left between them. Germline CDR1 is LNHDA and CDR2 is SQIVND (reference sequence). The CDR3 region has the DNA TGTGCCAGTAGTATAGTGGGGGACACTGAAGCTTTCTTT. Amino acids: CASSIVGDTEAFF.

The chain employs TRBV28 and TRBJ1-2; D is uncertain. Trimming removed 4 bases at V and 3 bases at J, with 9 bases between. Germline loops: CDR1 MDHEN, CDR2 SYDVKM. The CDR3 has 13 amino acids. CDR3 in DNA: TGTGCCAGCAGTTCGCAGGCGTACTATGGCTACACCTTC. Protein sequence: CASSSQAYYGYTF.

In DNA form, the CDR3 reads TGTGCCAGCAGCGTAGACCTGGTTTCTTATGGCTACACCTTC. Translated, it gives CASSVDLVSYGYTF. V usage is TRBV9 and J usage is TRBJ1-2; unclear D gene. The CDR3 length is 14 residues. Germline loops: CDR1 SGDLS, CDR2 YYNGEE. V was shortened by 0 bases and J by 5 bases, with 11 bases between the two germline ends.

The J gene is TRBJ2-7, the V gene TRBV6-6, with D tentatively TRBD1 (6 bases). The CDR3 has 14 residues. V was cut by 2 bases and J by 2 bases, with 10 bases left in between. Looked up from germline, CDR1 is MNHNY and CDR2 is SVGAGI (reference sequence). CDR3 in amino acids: CASSYLPGAYEQYF. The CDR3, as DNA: TGTGCCAGCAGTTACCTCCCAGGGGCCTACGAGCAGTACTTC.

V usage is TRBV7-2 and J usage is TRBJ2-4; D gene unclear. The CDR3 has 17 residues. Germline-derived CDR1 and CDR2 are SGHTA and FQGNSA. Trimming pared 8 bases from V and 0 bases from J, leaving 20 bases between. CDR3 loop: CASARLLAPLAKNIQYF. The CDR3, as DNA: TGTGCCAGCGCTCGATTATTGGCCCCTCTAGCCAAAAACATTCAGTACTTC. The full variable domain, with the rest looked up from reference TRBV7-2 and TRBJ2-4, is GAGVSQSPSNKVTEKGKDVELRCDPISGHTALYWYRQSLGQGLEFLIYFQGNSAPDKSGLPSDRFSAERTGGSVSTLTIQRTQQEDSAVYLCASARLLAPLAKNIQYFGAGTRLSVL.

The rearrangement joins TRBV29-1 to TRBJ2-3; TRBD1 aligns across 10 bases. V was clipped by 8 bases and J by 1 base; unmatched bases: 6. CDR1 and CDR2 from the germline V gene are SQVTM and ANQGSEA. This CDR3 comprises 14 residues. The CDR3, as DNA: TGCAGCCTATTCGGACAGGGGGGCACAGATACGCAGTATTTT. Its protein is CSLFGQGGTDTQYF.

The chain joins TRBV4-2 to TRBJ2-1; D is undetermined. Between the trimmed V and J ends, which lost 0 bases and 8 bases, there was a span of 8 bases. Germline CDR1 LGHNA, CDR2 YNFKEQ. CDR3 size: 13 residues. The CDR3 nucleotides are TGTGCCAGCAGCCAAGAGTACGGGTATGAGCAGTTCTTC. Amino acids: CASSQEYGYEQFF.

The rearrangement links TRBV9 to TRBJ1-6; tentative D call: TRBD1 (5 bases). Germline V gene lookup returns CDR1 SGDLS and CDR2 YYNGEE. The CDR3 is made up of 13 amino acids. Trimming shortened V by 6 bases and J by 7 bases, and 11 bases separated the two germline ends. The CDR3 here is CASNGAGNSPLHF. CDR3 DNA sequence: TGTGCCAGCAATGGGGCCGGGAATTCACCCCTCCACTTT.

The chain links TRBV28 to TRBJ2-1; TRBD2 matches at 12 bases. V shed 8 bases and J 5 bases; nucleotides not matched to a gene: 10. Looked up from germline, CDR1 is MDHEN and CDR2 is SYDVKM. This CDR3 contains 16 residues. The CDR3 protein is CASLPRLAGVHNEQFF. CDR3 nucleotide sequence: TGTGCCAGCCTGCCCCGACTAGCGGGAGTACACAATGAGCAGTTCTTC.

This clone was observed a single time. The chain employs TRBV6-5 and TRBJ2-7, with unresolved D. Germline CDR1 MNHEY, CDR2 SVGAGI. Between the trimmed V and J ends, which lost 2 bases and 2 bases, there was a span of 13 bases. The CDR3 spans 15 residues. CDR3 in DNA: TGTGCCAGCAGTTACCAGCCCCTCACAACCTACGAGCAGTACTTC. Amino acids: CASSYQPLTTYEQYF.

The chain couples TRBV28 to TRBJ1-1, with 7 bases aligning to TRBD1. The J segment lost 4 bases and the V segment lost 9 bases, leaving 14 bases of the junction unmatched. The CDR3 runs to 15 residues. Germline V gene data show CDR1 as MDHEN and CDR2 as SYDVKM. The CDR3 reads CASLGATPGGTEAFF. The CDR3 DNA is TGTGCCAGTTTGGGGGCGACACCAGGGGGCACTGAAGCTTTCTTT.

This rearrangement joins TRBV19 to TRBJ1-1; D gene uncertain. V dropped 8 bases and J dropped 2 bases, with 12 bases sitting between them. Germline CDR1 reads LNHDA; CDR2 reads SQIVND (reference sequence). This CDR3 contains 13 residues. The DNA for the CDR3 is TGTGCCAGTCAGCGATTATTTAACACTGAAGCTTTCTTT. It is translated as CASQRLFNTEAFF. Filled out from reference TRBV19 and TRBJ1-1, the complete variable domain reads DGGITQSPKYLFRKEGQNVTLSCEQNLNHDAMYWYRQDPGQGLRLIYYSQIVNDFQKGDIAEGYSVSREKKESFPLTVTSAQKNPTAFYLCASQRLFNTEAFFGQGTRLTVV.